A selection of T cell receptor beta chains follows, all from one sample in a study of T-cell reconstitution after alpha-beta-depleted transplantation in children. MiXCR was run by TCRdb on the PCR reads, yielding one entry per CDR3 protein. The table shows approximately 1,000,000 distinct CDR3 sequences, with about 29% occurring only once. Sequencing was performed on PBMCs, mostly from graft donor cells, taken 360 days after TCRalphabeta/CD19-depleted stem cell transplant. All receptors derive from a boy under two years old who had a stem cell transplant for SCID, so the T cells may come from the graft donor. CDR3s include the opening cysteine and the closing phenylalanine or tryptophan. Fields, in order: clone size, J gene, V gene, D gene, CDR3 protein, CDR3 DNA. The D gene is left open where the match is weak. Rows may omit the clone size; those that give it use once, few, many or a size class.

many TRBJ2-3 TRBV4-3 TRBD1 CASSQTGGAWSSTDTQYF TGCGCCAGCAGCCAGACAGGGGGGGCCTGGTCTAGCACAGATACGCAGTATTTT
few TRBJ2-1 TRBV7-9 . CASSTWASNEQFF TGTGCCAGCAGCACGTGGGCCAGCAATGAGCAGTTCTTC
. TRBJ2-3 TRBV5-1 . CASSLFAVLSDTQYF TGCGCCAGCAGCTTGTTCGCCGTTCTCTCAGATACGCAGTATTTT
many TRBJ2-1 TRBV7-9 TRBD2 CASSLLAGVFGEQFF TGTGCCAGCAGCTTACTAGCGGGGGTCTTCGGTGAGCAGTTCTTC
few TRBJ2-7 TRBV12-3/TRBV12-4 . CASSWGAVYEQYF TGTGCCAGCAGTTGGGGTGCCGTATACGAGCAGTACTTC
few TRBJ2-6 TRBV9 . CASSVMGGPSGANVLTF TGTGCCAGCAGCGTTATGGGGGGCCCCTCTGGGGCCAACGTCCTGACTTTC
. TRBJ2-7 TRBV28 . CASSLGGGIYEQYF TGTGCCAGCAGTTTAGGAGGGGGAATCTACGAGCAGTACTTC
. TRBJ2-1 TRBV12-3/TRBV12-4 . CASSFRELNEQFF TGTGCCAGCAGTTTCAGGGAATTGAATGAGCAGTTCTTC
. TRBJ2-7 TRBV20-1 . CSAPAGPREQYF TGCAGTGCACCTGCCGGGCCCAGGGAGCAGTACTTC
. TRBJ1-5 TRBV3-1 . CASSQSGRTQAQPQHF TGTGCCAGCAGCCAATCGGGACGGACTCAGGCTCAGCCCCAGCATTTT
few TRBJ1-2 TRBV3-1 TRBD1 CASSPKWTGAIFYGYTF TGTGCCAGCAGCCCAAAGTGGACAGGGGCCATATTTTATGGCTACACCTTC
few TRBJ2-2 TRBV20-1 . CSARTDIGELFF TGCAGTGCTAGGACTGATATCGGGGAGCTGTTTTTT
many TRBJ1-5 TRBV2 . CASSGQYSNQPQHF TGTGCCAGCAGTGGACAGTATAGCAATCAGCCCCAGCATTTT
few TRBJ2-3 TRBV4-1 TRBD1 CASSQRGARRRGTTDTQYF TGCGCCAGCAGCCAAAGAGGGGCGCGACGCAGGGGGACCACAGATACGCAGTATTTT
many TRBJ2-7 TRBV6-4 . CARELVGEQYF TGTGCCAGGGAACTGGTTGGCGAGCAGTACTTC
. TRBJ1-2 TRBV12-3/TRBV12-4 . CASSRGRKGLSYGYTF TGTGCCAGCAGTCGCGGACGGAAGGGGCTTAGCTATGGCTACACCTTC
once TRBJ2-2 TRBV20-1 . CSARGPFGSSNTGELFF TGCAGTGCTAGAGGACCATTCGGCTCCTCGAACACCGGGGAGCTGTTTTTT
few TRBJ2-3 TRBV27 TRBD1 CASTPGTGGADTQYF TGTGCCAGCACACCCGGGACAGGGGGGGCAGATACGCAGTATTTT
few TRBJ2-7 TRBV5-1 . CASSSEPIYSYEQYF TGCGCCAGCAGCTCAGAACCCATCTACTCCTACGAGCAGTACTTC
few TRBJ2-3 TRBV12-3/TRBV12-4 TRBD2 CASSPLAGGPRTDTQYF TGTGCCAGCAGTCCCCTAGCGGGGGGGCCTCGCACAGATACGCAGTATTTT
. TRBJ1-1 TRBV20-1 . CSALGGGNTEAFF TGCAGTGCCCTTGGGGGGGGGAACACTGAAGCTTTCTTT
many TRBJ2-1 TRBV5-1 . CASSLEGGPYNEQFF TGTGCCAGCAGTTTAGAGGGGGGGCCCTACAATGAGCAGTTCTTC
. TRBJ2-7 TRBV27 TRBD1 CASSSAITRDRGPYEQYF TGTGCCAGCAGTTCGGCGATTACCCGGGACAGGGGGCCCTACGAGCAGTACTTC
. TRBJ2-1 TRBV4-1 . CASSQDVQYNEQFF TGCGCCAGCAGCCAAGATGTACAATACAATGAGCAGTTCTTC
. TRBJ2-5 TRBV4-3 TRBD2 CASSQDEAGGRETQYF TGCGCCAGCAGCCAAGATGAGGCGGGGGGCCGGGAGACCCAGTACTTC
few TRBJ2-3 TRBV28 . CASSFRLGTDTQYF TGTGCCAGCAGTTTTAGGCTCGGCACAGATACGCAGTATTTT
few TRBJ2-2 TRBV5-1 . CASSLVFGSFTGELFF TGCGCCAGCAGCTTGGTTTTCGGGAGCTTCACCGGGGAGCTGTTTTTT
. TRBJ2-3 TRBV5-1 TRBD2 CASGLTSGVTDTQYF TGCGCCAGCGGCCTGACTAGCGGGGTTACAGATACGCAGTATTTT
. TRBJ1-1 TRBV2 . CASSEEAKLNTEAFF TGTGCCAGCAGTGAAGAAGCAAAGCTGAACACTGAAGCTTTCTTT
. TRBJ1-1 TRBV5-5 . CASSSGIFTEAFF TGTGCCAGCAGCTCGGGGATTTTCACTGAAGCTTTCTTT
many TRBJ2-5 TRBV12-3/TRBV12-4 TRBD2 CASTPSLAGRRAQYF TGTGCCAGCACCCCCTCACTAGCGGGGCGTCGGGCCCAGTACTTC
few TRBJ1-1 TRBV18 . CASSPSRQLSGNTEAFF TGTGCCAGCTCACCGTCGCGACAGCTCAGCGGGAACACTGAAGCTTTCTTT
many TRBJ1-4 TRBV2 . CASNLREANEKLFF TGTGCCAGCAATTTAAGGGAGGCTAATGAAAAACTGTTTTTT
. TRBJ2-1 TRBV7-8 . CASSLVRGSGSYNEQFF TGTGCCAGCAGCTTAGTTAGGGGATCGGGCTCCTACAATGAGCAGTTCTTC
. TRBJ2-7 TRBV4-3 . CASIGFLYEQYF TGCGCCAGCATAGGATTTTTGTACGAGCAGTACTTC
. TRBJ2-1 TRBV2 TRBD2 CASSPSSGGQYNEQFF TGTGCCAGCAGTCCCTCTAGCGGGGGGCAATACAATGAGCAGTTCTTC
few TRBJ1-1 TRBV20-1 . CSASEWDTEAFF TGCAGTGCTAGTGAGTGGGACACTGAAGCTTTCTTT
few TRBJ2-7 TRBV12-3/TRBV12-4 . CASSQQVEQYF TGTGCCAGCAGTCAACAGGTCGAGCAGTACTTC
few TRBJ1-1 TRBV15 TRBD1 CATSRGQGDTEAFF TGTGCCACCAGCAGGGGACAGGGGGACACTGAAGCTTTCTTT
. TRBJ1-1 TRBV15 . CATSRDLRSGVTEAFF TGTGCCACCAGCAGAGATCTCCGATCAGGGGTGACTGAAGCTTTCTTT
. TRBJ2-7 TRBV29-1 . CSVVGLNYEQYF TGCAGCGTTGTGGGTCTGAACTACGAGCAGTACTTC
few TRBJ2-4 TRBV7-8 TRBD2 CASSQRGGGIQYF TGTGCCAGCAGCCAACGGGGGGGTGGCATTCAGTACTTC
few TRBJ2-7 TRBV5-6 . CASSLRDDSYEQYF TGTGCCAGCAGCCTCCGGGACGACTCCTACGAGCAGTACTTC
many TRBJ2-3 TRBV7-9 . CASSLVGVSDTQYF TGTGCCAGCAGCTTAGTGGGGGTTTCAGATACGCAGTATTTT